The next 24 T cell receptor beta chains were all read from a single sample in a study of T cell repertoires in cytomegalovirus infection. The antigens these receptors bind are not known. TCRdb redid the calling of the reads with MiXCR, one entry per CDR3 protein. Of about 110,000 distinct CDR3 sequences detected, under 30% appear once; the ten largest clones hold roughly 77%. The specimen comprised CD8+ T cells from cultured PBMCs, sampled from culture after CMV antigen stimulation. Receptors were obtained from a human donor in good health (CMV status not recorded). Some clones in this sample may be carry-over from other donors' samples.

The J gene is TRBJ1-1, the V gene TRBV5-1, with D uncertain. Germline V lookup: CDR1 SGHRS, CDR2 YFSETQ. The CDR3 is 14 residues long. The germline V and J ends were trimmed by 0 bases and 1 base, with 7 bases remaining between them. The CDR3 loop reads CASSLELQNTEAFF. The CDR3 DNA reads as TGCGCCAGCAGCTTGGAACTCCAGAACACTGAAGCTTTCTTT.

V usage is TRBV6-2 or TRBV6-3 and J usage is TRBJ2-5; 10 positions agree with TRBD2. V dropped 8 bases and J dropped 2; count of bases not matched to a gene: 2. The CDR3 contains 13 residues. Germline assignment: CDR1 MNHEY and CDR2 SVGEGT. The chain's CDR3 is CASRTSGQETQYF. CDR3 nucleotides: TGTGCCAGCCGGACTAGCGGACAAGAGACCCAGTACTTC.

This clonotype was seen at least ten times. CDR3 in amino acids: CASGTGGFSTDTQYF. The CDR3 DNA follows: TGTGCCAGCGGGACCGGGGGGTTTAGCACAGATACGCAGTATTTT. The V call is TRBV6-1, the J call TRBJ2-3, with 7 positions matching TRBD2. The CDR3 length is 15 residues. Germline values: CDR1 MNHNS, CDR2 SASEGT. J gave up 0 bases and V 8 bases, and 8 bases lay outside the gene matches.

This clonotype appeared many times. The chain recombines TRBV28 with TRBJ2-2; TRBD1 might be the D (5 bases). Germline values: CDR1 MDHEN, CDR2 SYDVKM. The CDR3 is 14 amino acids. V lost 7 bases to trimming and J lost 6 bases, with 15 bases between them. The CDR3, as DNA: TGTGCCAGCACTACTGGGGCTCGTGCCGGGGAGCTGTTTTTT. It codes for CASTTGARAGELFF.

The V gene is TRBV5-6, the J gene TRBJ1-2, with D uncertain. In germline, CDR1 is SGHDT, CDR2 YYEEEE. The CDR3 extends over 12 amino acids. The V and J ends lost 6 bases and 6 bases respectively, with 12 bases between them. CDR3 loop: CASTGGSDGYTF. DNA for the CDR3: TGTGCCAGCACAGGCGGGTCGGATGGCTACACCTTC.

This chain joins TRBV7-6 and TRBJ1-3; D might be TRBD1 (5 bases). The CDR3 extends over 15 amino acids. Germline loops: CDR1 SGHVS, CDR2 FNYEAQ. The V end lost 4 bases, the J end lost 0 bases, and 10 bases lay between the germline ends. The CDR3 protein is CASSSTANSGNTIYF. The DNA of the CDR3 is TGTGCCAGCAGCTCGACAGCGAACTCTGGAAACACCATATATTTT.

The rearrangement links TRBV28 to TRBJ2-5, with 7 bases aligning to TRBD1. Germline V lookup: CDR1 MDHEN, CDR2 SYDVKM. The CDR3 length is 14 residues. V shed 6 bases, J shed 2 bases, and the junction held 6 bases outside the gene matches. DNA for the CDR3: TGTGCCAGCAGGACTTACAGGGGACAAGAGACCCAGTACTTC. It specifies CASRTYRGQETQYF.

This chain joins TRBV2 and TRBJ2-1, with 10 bases lining up with TRBD2. CDR1 is SNHLY, CDR2 FYNNEI, per germline. After removal of 6 bases from V and 8 bases from J, the junction contained 7 bases not matched to a gene. The CDR3 runs 14 residues. The CDR3 sequence is CASRDPAGGYEQFF. The CDR3 coding sequence is TGTGCCAGCAGAGACCCAGCGGGGGGGTATGAGCAGTTCTTC.

This clonotype was observed a few times. The chain recombines TRBV20-1 with TRBJ2-7; TRBD2 is a possible D gene (5 bases). V shed 7 bases and J shed 4 bases, with 20 bases lying between them. The CDR3 spans 14 residues. The germline CDR1 and CDR2 sequences are DFQATT and SNEGSKA (reference sequence). The CDR3 sequence: CSVYGNGPLYEQYF. The CDR3 DNA reads as TGCAGTGTTTACGGGAATGGGCCTCTATACGAGCAGTACTTC.

The table lists this clonotype with a few counts. The chain employs TRBV6-2 or TRBV6-3 and TRBJ2-5; D perhaps matches TRBD2 (5 bases). CDR1 is MNHEY and CDR2 is SVGEGT in the germline V gene. The CDR3 contains 14 residues. Deletions cut 6 bases from V and 3 bases from J, with 14 bases between. The CDR3, as DNA: TGTGCCAGCAGCGCTTTGGAGGAAAAAGAGACCCAGTACTTC. Its translation: CASSALEEKETQYF.

The chain couples TRBV25-1 to TRBJ1-4, with a weak D call TRBD1 (6 bases). V lost 10 bases to trimming and J lost 8 bases, with 11 bases between them. Per the germline V gene, CDR1 is MGHDK and CDR2 is SYGVNS. The CDR3 covers 11 residues. CDR3 amino acids: CATRTAEKLFF. CDR3 DNA sequence: TGTGCCACCCGGACAGCGGAAAAACTGTTTTTT.

This clonotype was counted between two and nine times. The chain employs TRBV12-3 or TRBV12-4 and TRBJ2-2; the D is unclear. Trimming stripped 8 bases from V and 6 bases from J, with 28 bases between. This CDR3 has 18 amino acids. In DNA, the CDR3 is TGTGCCAGCTGGCGGCCCGACGGCACGCTCGGCCCTGCCGGGGAGCTGTTTTTT. Its translation: CASWRPDGTLGPAGELFF.

This clonotype showed up many times. In DNA form, the CDR3 reads TGTGCCAGCAGCTCGGCGGGGGGGCCCGGGGAGCTGTTTTTT. This translates into CASSSAGGPGELFF. The chain combines TRBV7-6 with TRBJ2-2; 9 bases are shared with TRBD2. The CDR3 has 14 residues. Germline-derived CDR1 and CDR2 are SGHVS and FNYEAQ. With 4 bases clipped from V and 6 bases from J, the junction kept 3 bases outside the gene matches.

The V and J genes are TRBV27 and TRBJ1-6; a possible D gene is TRBD1 (5 bases). The CDR3 is made up of 14 amino acids. The V gene lost 9 bases and the J gene lost 4 bases, with 13 bases spanning the gap. CDR1 MNHEY and CDR2 SMNVEV come from the germline V gene (reference sequence). CDR3 nucleotide sequence: TGTGCCAGGAACTCGACAGTTTATAATTCACCCCTCCACTTT. It translates to CARNSTVYNSPLHF.

This clonotype was counted between two and nine times. V and J are TRBV4-1 and TRBJ1-4, with D hard to call. This CDR3 contains 16 residues. Germline CDR1 and CDR2: MGHRA and YSYEKL. V was clipped by 2 bases and J by 1 base, with 11 bases between them. The CDR3 sequence is CASSQKGEKTNEKLFF. The CDR3, as DNA: TGCGCCAGCAGCCAAAAGGGCGAGAAAACTAATGAAAAACTGTTTTTT.

The chain uses TRBV7-9 and TRBJ2-3, with a possible D match to TRBD2 (6 bases). Germline V lookup: CDR1 SEHNR, CDR2 FQNEAQ (reference sequence). The germline V and J ends were trimmed by 6 bases and 4 bases, with 14 bases remaining between them. The CDR3 consists of 14 residues. The CDR3 DNA reads TGTGCCAGCAGGGGAGGAGGGTTCGCAGATACGCAGTATTTT. Translating it yields CASRGGGFADTQYF.

This clonotype occurred a few times. The rearrangement joins TRBV7-6 to TRBJ1-2; TRBD1 is a possible D gene (5 bases). This CDR3 comprises 15 residues. CDR1 and CDR2 from the germline V gene are SGHVS and FNYEAQ. V shed 5 bases and J shed 4 bases, with 17 bases lying between them. For the CDR3, the DNA is TGTGCCAGCAGCCCCAAGACGACAGCATTCTATGGCTACACCTTC. Translation gives CASSPKTTAFYGYTF.

The CDR3 DNA is TGTGCCAGCAGATCGGACAGCCGAACTGAAGCTTTCTTT. Amino acid sequence: CASRSDSRTEAFF. The chain employs TRBV9 and TRBJ1-1, with TRBD1 as a possible D gene (6 bases). The germline gives CDR1 SGDLS, CDR2 YYNGEE. This CDR3 spans 13 amino acids. V gave up 5 bases and J gave up 5 bases, with 13 bases separating them.

The chain recombines TRBV2 with TRBJ1-6; possible D gene TRBD1, 6 bases. The germline V gene has CDR1 SNHLY and CDR2 FYNNEI. The CDR3 runs 14 residues. V gave up 3 bases and J gave up 8 bases, with 11 bases separating them. DNA for the CDR3: TGTGCCAGCAGTGATCGCAGGGGAGATTCACCCCTCCACTTT. Its protein is CASSDRRGDSPLHF.

In its sample, this clonotype was seen once. V gene TRBV20-1 combines with J gene TRBJ1-1, with TRBD1 as a possible D gene (5 bases). The CDR3 contains 19 residues. CDR1 is DFQATT, CDR2 SNEGSKA, per germline (reference sequence). Trimming pared 0 bases from V and 0 bases from J, leaving 23 bases between. The DNA for the CDR3 is TGCAGTGCTAGAGATCGCCCATGGACGGGGGACCGCATGAACACTGAAGCTTTCTTT. It is translated as CSARDRPWTGDRMNTEAFF.

This clonotype showed up just a few times. This chain uses TRBV30 with TRBJ2-6; no definite D call. Trimming removed 3 bases at V and 1 base at J, with 4 bases between. Germline V gene data show CDR1 as GTSNPN and CDR2 as SVGIG (reference sequence). The CDR3 runs 13 residues. The CDR3, as DNA: TGTGCCTGGAGGGGTTCTGGGGCCAACGTCCTGACTTTC. This gives the protein CAWRGSGANVLTF.

This clonotype was counted only a few times. This chain joins TRBV20-1 and TRBJ1-1; weak D call: TRBD1 (5 bases). Trimming stripped 6 bases from V and 0 bases from J, with 20 bases between. This CDR3 comprises 16 residues. CDR1 is DFQATT, CDR2 SNEGSKA, per germline (reference sequence). The CDR3 spells CSAYGTSNEMNTEAFF. The CDR3 DNA sequence: TGCAGTGCATACGGGACTAGTAACGAAATGAACACTGAAGCTTTCTTT.

This clonotype has just a few counts. The rearrangement joins TRBV12-3 or TRBV12-4 to TRBJ2-1, with D possibly being TRBD2 (6 bases). The CDR3 runs 15 residues. Deletions cut 7 bases from V and 1 base from J, with 14 bases between. The CDR3: CASMSGTESYNEQFF. In DNA form, the CDR3 reads TGTGCCAGCATGTCGGGGACTGAATCCTACAATGAGCAGTTCTTC.

The chain employs TRBV4-1 and TRBJ1-2; D might be TRBD1 (5 bases). Germline V gene sequence: CDR1 MGHRA, CDR2 YSYEKL. The CDR3 runs to 15 residues. Trimming cost V 4 bases and J 2 bases, with 14 bases left between them. The CDR3 nucleotides read TGCGCCAGCAGCCTTACGACAGCTATAAACTATGGCTACACCTTC. This sequence encodes CASSLTTAINYGYTF.